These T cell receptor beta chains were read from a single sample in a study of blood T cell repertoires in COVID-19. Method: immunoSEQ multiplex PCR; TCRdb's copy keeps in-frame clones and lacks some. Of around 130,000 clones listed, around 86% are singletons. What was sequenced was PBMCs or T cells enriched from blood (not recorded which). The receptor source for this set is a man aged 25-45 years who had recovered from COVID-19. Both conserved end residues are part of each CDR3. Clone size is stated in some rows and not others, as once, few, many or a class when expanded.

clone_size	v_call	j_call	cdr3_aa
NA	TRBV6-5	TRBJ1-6	CAASDRNNSPLHF
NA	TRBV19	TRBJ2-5	CASSAGTEQETQYF
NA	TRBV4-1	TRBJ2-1	CASSQSWGLSYNEQFF
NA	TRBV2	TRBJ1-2	CASSKTGGDGYTF
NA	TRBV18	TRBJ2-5	CASSPPDSQETQYF
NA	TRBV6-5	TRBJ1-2	CASSYSGQGGYTF
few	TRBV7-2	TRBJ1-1	CASSPGSGLNTEAFF
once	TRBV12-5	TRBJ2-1	CASGLSIFSSYNEQFF
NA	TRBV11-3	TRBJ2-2	CASSPGDTGELFF
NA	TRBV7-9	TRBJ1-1	CASSPQSVTPKAFF
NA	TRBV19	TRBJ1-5	CASSSTGIRGQPQHF
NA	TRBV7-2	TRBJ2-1	CASSPQDSNYNEQFF
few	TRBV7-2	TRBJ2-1	CASSLGDRAYNEQFF
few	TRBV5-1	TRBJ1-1	CASSWGQNTEAFF
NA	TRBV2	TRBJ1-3	CASDRDGNTIYF
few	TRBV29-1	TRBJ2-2	CSAQAPGELFF
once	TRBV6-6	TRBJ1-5	CASSHRGLYQPQHF
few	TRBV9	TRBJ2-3	CASNKGTSTDTQYF
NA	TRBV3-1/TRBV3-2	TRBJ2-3	CASSQGGAGGADTQYF
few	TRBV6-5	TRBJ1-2	CASSWTENYGYTF
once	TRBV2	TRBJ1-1	CASSEFGVGTEAFF
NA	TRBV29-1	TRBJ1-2	CSVVFGTGLSAEYGYTF
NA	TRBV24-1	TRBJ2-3	CATSDPSVIPDTQYF
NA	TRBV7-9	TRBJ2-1	CASSLGLAGGPDEQFF
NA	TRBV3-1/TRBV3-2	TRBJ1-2	CASSLDRAGYTF